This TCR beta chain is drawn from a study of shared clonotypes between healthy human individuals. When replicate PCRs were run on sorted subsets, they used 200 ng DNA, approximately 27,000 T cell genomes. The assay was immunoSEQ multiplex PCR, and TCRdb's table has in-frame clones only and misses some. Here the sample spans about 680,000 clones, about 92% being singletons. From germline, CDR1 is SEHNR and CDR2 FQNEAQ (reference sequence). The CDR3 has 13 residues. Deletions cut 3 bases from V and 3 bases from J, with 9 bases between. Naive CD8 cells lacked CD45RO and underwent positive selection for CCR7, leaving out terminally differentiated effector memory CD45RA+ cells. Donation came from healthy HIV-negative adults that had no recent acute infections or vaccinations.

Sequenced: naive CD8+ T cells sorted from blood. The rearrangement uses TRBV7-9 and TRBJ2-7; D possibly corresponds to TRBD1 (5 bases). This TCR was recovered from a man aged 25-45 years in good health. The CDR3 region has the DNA TGTGCCAGCAGCTTTACAGGTGACTACGAGCAGTACTTC. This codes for CASSFTGDYEQYF.